This TCR beta chain was sequenced during a study of long-term antiretroviral therapy in people with HIV. Overall study results and limits: Repertoire dominance by clones expanded before ART was seen at all time points. CDR3 length ranges were narrower in HIV repertoires than in controls. Participants lacked recorded data on ART adherence, viral resistance or therapy changes.

The content of samples before DNA extraction was about 0.95-10 million cryopreserved PBMC. Turning to this clone: Its matching antigen is unknown.

The immunoSEQ assay was v3.0, run at survey level. Measured with immunoSEQ multiplex PCR; TCRdb has only the in-frame clones, and not every one. The sample has 21,000 or so clones; approximately 81% are singletons. This material consisted of unsorted PBMCs, taken at the start of antiretroviral therapy. This clonotype was obtained from a man aged 45-60 years with HIV.

CDR3 nucleotides: TGTGCCAGCAGTTTATGGGGTCAGCAGCCCCAGCATTTT. Its translation: CASSLWGQQPQHF. The rearrangement joins TRBV27 to TRBJ1-5; D remains ambiguous. V dropped 1 base and J dropped 7 bases, with 8 bases sitting between them. CDR3 length: 13 residues. The V gene's germline CDR1 is MNHEY and CDR2 SMNVEV (reference sequence).